This T cell receptor (beta chain) was obtained from a study of Graves' ophthalmopathy and Graves' hyperthyroidism. RNA transcripts were the template, and TCR beta CDR3 regions were amplified from them. First-round RT-PCR with HTBI primers preceded a second-round multiplex PCR. From the multiplex PCR reads, TCRdb called clonotypes with MiXCR, one entry per CDR3 protein. This sample has over a million distinct CDR3 sequences, with 35% to 40% found just once. Per the germline V gene, CDR1 is SQVTM and CDR2 is ANQGSEA. Trimming removed 6 bases at V and 0 bases at J, with 20 bases between. CDR3 size: 16 residues. Eligible hyperthyroidism cases comprised new diagnoses of under 2 months' duration in individuals aged 18 to 65. Excluded: other autoimmune disease, uncontrolled infection, pregnancy or lactation. This clonotype was seen at least ten times.

The chain employs TRBV29-1 and TRBJ2-5; D unclear. The clonotype was recovered from an adult man with Graves' hyperthyroidism. The source material was peripheral blood or thyroid tissue (not recorded which). The CDR3 DNA reads as TGCAGCGTGGGCCCTGAGCGCTGGGTGGACCAAGAGACCCAGTACTTC. As protein: CSVGPERWVDQETQYF.